This note documents a single T cell receptor beta chain sequence. The clone's antigen remains unknown. No qualities accompany the bases; no much larger clone lies one base away. Collaborating institutions collected whole blood in K2EDTA tubes following their own protocols. For TCRbeta analysis, collaborator samples were shipped as frozen whole blood, as isolated PBMCs, or as DNA extracted from either sample type. This record belongs to a study of blood T cell repertoires in COVID-19 (dated by TCRdb to about 2020). Broadly, across the study: Samples covering the acute and convalescent phases of COVID-19 were provided by collaborators in the United States, Italy and Spain. Where available, HLA class I and class II types were obtained from metadata supplied by the sample provider rather than from assay-based typing. Deeply sampled blood TCRbeta repertoires from subjects exposed to, actively infected with, or recovered from COVID-19 were included in the dataset. The prospective study material was composed of cDNA or gDNA derived from T cells, B-cell-depleted T cells, or PBMCs. The samples were drawn from two sources: the first 160 participants of the ongoing ImmuneRACE study, and 1,200 or so subjects contributed by 6 global collaborators. A de-identified subject ID, COVID-19 status, age in years and sex were almost always included in the sample metadata. A freely available public database, intended as a resource for researchers studying the immune response to SARS-CoV-2, is where the repertoires were released.

TCRbeta CDR3 regions were amplified from genomic DNA using the immunoSEQ Assay, a bias-controlled multiplex PCR. The source study handled its data this way. Nucleated cell counts per sample were estimated from amplification of reference gene primers within the assay. To quantify the absolute abundance of each unique TCRbeta CDR3 rearrangement, sequence reads were collapsed and filtered. For each sample, productive Simpson clonality was calculated by taking the square root of Simpson's diversity index across productive rearrangements. Entries here come from immuneACCESS through TCRdb and include only in-frame sequences with V and J called. Some clones fail to appear in such tables; in the studies checked, an unresolved V gene covers under half of the shortfall, and the cause of the remainder is unknown. D and trimming were read from the DNA, whereas the V and J calls and clone size are those reported in that table. Here the sample has around 170,000 clones; around 72% occur a single time. The top ten clonotypes cover about 3% of the sample.

The V end gives up 5 bases and the J end 6 bases, leaving 11 bases in the junction not matched to a gene. The germline V gene (reference sequence) gives CDR1 as LNHDA and CDR2 as SQIVND. CDR3 length: 16 amino acids, cysteine to phenylalanine. Only the CDR3 portion is preserved as DNA: 48 bases, with reading frame beginning at the first base. Points the paper makes about the study in general: How much clinical and demographic metadata was included differed by source and by participant, and the metadata was provided uncurated.

The TCR comes from a woman of 80 years or more with acute or convalescent COVID-19. The sample was peripheral blood. The chain is encoded by TRBV19 joined to TRBJ1-5, with TRBD1 identical over 9 junction bases. The DNA sequence reads TGTGCCAGTAGTGTAAACGGACAGGGGATTTTTCAGCCCCAGCATTTT. Protein translation: CASSVNGQGIFQPQHF.